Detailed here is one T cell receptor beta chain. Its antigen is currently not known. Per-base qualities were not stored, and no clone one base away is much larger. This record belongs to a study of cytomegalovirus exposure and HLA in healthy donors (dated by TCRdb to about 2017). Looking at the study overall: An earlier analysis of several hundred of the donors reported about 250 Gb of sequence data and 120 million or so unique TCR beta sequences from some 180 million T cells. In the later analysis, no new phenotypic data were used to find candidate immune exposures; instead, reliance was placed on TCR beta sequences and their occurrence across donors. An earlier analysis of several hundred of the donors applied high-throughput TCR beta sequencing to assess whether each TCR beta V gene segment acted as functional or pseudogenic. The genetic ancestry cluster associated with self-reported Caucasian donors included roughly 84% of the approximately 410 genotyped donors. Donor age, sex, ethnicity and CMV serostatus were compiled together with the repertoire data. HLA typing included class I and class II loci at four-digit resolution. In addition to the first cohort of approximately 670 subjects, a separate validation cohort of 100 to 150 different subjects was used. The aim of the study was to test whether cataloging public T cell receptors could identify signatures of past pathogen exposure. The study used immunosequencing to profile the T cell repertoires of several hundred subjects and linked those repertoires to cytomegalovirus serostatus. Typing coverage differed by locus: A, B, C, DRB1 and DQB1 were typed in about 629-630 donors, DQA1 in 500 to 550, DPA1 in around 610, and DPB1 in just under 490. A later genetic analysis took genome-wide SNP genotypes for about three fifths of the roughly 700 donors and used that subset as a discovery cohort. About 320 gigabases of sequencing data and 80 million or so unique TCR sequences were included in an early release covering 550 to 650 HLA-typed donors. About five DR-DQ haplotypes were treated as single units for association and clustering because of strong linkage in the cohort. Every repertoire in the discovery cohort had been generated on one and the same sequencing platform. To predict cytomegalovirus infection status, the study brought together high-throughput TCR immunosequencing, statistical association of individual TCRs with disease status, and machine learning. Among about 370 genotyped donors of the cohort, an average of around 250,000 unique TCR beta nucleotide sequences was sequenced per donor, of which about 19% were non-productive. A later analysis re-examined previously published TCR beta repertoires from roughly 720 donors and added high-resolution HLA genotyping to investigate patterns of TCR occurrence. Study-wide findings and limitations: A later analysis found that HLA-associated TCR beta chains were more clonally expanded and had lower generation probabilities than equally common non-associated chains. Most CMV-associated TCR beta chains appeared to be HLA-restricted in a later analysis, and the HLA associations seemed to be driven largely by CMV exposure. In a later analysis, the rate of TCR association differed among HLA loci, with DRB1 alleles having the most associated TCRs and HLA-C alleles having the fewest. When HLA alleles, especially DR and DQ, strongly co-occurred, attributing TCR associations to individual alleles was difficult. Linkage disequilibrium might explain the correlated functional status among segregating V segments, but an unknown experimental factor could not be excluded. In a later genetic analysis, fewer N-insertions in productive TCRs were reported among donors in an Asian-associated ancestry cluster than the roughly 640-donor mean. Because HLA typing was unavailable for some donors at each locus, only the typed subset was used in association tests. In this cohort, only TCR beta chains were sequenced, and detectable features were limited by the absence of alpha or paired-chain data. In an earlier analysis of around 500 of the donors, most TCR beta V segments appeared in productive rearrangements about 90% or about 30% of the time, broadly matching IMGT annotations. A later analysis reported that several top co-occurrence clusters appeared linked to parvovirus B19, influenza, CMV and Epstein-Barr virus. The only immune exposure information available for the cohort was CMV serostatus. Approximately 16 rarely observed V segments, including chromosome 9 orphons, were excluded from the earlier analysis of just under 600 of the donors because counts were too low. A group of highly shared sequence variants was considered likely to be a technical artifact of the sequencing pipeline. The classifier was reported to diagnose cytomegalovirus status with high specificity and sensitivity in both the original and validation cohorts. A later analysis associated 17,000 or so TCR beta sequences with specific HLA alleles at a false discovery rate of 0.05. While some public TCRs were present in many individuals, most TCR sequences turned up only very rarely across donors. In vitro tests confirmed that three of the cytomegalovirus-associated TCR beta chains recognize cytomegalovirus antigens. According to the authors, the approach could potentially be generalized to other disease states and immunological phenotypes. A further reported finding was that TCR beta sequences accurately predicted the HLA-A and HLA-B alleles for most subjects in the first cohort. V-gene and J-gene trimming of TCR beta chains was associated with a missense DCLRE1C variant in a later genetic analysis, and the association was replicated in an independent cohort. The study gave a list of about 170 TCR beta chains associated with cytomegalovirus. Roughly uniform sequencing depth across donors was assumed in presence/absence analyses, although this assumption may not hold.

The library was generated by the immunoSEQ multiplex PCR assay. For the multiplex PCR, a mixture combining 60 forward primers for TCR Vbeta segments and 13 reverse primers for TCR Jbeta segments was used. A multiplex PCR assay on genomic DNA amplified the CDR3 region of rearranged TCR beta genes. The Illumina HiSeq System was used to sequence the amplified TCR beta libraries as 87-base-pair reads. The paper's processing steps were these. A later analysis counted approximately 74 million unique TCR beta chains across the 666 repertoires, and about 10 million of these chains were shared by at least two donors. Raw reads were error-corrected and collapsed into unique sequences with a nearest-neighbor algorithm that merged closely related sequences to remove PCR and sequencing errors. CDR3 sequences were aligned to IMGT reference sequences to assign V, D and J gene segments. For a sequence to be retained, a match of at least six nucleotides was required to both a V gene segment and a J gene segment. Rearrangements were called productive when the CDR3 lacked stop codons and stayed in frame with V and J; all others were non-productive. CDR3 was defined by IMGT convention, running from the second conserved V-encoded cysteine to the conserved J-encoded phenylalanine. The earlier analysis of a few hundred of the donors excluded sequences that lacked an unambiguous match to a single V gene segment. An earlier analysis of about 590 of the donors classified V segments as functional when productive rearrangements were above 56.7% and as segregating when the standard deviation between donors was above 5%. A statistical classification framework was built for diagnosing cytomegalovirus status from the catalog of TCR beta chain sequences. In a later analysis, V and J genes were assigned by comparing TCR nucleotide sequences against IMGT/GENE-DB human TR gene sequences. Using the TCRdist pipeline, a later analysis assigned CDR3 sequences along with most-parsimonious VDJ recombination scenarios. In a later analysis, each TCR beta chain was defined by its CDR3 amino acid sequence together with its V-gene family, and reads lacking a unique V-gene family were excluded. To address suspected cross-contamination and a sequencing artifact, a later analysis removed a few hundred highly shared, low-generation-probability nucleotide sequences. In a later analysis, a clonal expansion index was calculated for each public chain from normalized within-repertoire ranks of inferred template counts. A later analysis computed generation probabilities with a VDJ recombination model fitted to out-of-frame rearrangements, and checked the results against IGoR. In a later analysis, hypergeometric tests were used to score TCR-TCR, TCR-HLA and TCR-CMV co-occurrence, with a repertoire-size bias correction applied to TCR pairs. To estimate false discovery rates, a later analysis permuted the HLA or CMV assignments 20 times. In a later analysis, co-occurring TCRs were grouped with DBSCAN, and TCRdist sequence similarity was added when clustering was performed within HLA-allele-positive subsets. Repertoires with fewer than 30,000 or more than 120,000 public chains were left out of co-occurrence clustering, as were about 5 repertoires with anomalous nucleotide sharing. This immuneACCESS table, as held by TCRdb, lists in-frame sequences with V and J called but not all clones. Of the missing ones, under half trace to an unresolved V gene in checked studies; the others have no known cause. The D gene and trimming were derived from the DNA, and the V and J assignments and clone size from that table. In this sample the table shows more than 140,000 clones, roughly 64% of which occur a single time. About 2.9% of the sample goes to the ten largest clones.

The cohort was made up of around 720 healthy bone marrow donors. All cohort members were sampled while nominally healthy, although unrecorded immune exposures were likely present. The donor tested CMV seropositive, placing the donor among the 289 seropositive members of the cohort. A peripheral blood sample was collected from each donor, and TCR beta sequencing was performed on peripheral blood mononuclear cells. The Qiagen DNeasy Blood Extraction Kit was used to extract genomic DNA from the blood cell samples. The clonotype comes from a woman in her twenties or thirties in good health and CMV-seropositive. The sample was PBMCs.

In nucleotides, the sequence is TGCGCCAGCAGCAACAGAACTTACCTGGGGCCGGAGCCCCAGCATTTT. It is translated as CASSNRTYLGPEPQHF. Recombination joined TRBV10-1 with TRBJ1-5; TRBD1 could be the D gene, as 5 bases match. V and J lose 6 bases and 8 bases, and a span of 23 bases separates them. Via the germline V gene (reference sequence), CDR1 is WNHNN and CDR2 SYGVQD. From cysteine to phenylalanine, the CDR3 is 16 amino acids long. Here the CDR3 DNA is all that survives: 48 bases in frame from base 1.